This paragraph covers one T cell receptor (beta chain) sequence. Sequence at one end of the junction differs from germline and may be a read error. Method: immunoSEQ multiplex PCR; TCRdb's copy keeps in-frame clones and lacks some. The sample has about 100,000 clones, over 75% seen once. These data are taken from a study of OX40 agonist ivuxolimab in advanced cancers. The germline gives CDR1 SQVTM, CDR2 ANQGSEA. The CDR3 runs to 15 residues. This sequence joins TRBV29-1 and TRBJ1-1; no definite D call. Here the sequenced sample was CD4+ or CD8+ T cells sorted from blood, taken in a trial of the OX40 agonist ivuxolimab. The sequence came from an adult with an advanced solid tumor such as melanoma, head and neck, liver or kidney cancer. The CDR3 sequence: CSVEDRGRLSTEAFF. In DNA form, the CDR3 reads TGCAGCGTCGAAGACCGAGGACGTTTGTCCACTGAAGCTTTCTTT.